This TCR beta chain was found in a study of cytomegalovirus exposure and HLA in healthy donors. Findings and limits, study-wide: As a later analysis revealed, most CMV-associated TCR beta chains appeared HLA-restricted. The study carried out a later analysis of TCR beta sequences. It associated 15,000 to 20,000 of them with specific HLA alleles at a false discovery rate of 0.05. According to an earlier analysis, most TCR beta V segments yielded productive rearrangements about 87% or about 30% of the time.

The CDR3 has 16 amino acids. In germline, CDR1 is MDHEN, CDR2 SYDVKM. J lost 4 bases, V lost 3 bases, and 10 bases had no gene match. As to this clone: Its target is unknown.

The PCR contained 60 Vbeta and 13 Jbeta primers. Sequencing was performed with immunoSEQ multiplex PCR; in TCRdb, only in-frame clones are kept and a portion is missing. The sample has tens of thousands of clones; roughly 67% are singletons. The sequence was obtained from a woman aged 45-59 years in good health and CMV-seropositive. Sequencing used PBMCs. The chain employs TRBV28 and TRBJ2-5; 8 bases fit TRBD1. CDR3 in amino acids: CASSLRQGAVGETQYF. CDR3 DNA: TGTGCCAGCAGTTTGAGGCAGGGGGCAGTCGGAGAGACCCAGTACTTC.